This T cell receptor (beta chain) was captured in a study of blood T cells in healthy people across ages. General study results and limits: Greater diversity and more naive CD4+ cells were seen in long-lived donors than in aged donors. With age, beta diversity per million T cells declined roughly linearly, significantly by about 40.

In germline, CDR1 is MNHEY, CDR2 SVGAGI. The CDR3 is 16 amino acids. The use of a sample-barcoded 5' primer and a J-beta primer mix characterized a second PCR of roughly 6 to 11 cycles. One entry per CDR3 protein results from TCRdb running MiXCR on the 5' RACE reads. The table records hundreds of thousands of distinct CDR3 sequences, 25% of them present only once. Of note for this clonotype: Its target is unknown.

This sample also belongs to another study, concerning T cells of mothers and their children. That paper adds: Mother-child pairs who were related displayed a slightly higher overlap than unrelated pairs, a difference that was non-significant.

The sequencing sample was made of blood. This clonotype originated in a boy aged 10-17 years in good health. The chain couples TRBV6-5 to TRBJ2-5; 8 bases are a match to TRBD2. The DNA end lines up better with TRBJ2-7; the J call may be wrong. The CDR3 nucleotides are TGTGCCAGCAGTTACTCGAGGAGTAGCGGGGCCTACGAGCAGTACTTC. Protein product: CASSYSRSSGAYEQYF.